This T cell receptor beta chain was retrieved from a study of CD8+CD57+ T cells in acquired aplastic anemia. Overall study: Sorted CD4+ and CD8+ cell DNA averaged approximately 3 ug.

V was clipped by 2 bases and J by 3 bases, with 10 bases between them. The CDR3 contains 14 residues. Germline V gives CDR1 SNHLY, CDR2 FYNNEI. TCR beta VDJ combinations and CDR3 sequences were profiled from genomic DNA. Via MiXCR, TCRdb re-called the reads, giving one row per CDR3 protein. The sample includes 180,000 or so distinct CDR3 sequences, around half of them seen just once. The clonotype originates from a human donor in good health. What was sequenced was sorted CD4+, CD8+, or CD8+CD57+ T cells (not recorded which) from PBMCs. V is TRBV2 and J is TRBJ1-1; D uncertain. The CDR3 region has the DNA TGTGCCAGCAGTGAACGGTCCCGGCACACTGAAGCTTTCTTT. Translated, it gives CASSERSRHTEAFF.